Each of the 5 T cell receptor beta chains below was sequenced from the same sample in a study of blood T cell repertoires in COVID-19. Sequenced by immunoSEQ multiplex PCR; TCRdb stores in-frame clones only, minus some. The sample includes 80,000 to 100,000 clones, around three quarters of them seen just once. The sample comprised peripheral blood. These receptors all come from a middle-aged man who had recovered from COVID-19.

The chain links TRBV2 to TRBJ1-4; 9 nucleotides line up with TRBD1. The CDR3 has 15 residues. CDR1 and CDR2 (germline): SNHLY, FYNNEI. Unmatched junction bases numbered 6, after V lost 6 bases and J lost 4 bases. The CDR3 here is CASRRPGQGNEKLFF. The CDR3 nucleotides are TGTGCCAGCAGGAGACCGGGACAGGGTAATGAAAAACTGTTTTTT.

The J gene is TRBJ1-2, the V gene TRBV6-5; weak D call: TRBD1 (6 bases). V lost 8 bases to trimming and J lost 4 bases, with 17 bases between them. Germline V gene sequence: CDR1 MNHEY, CDR2 SVGAGI. This CDR3 spans 14 amino acids. The CDR3 DNA sequence: TGTGCCAGCGGGTCAAGGGACAAGAGCTATGGCTACACCTTC. It encodes CASGSRDKSYGYTF.

The V call is TRBV3-1 (or the pseudogene TRBV3-2), the J call TRBJ1-2; D unclear. Trimming removed 5 bases from V and 6 bases from J, with 19 bases in between. Germline V gene sequence: CDR1 LGHDT, CDR2 YNNKEL (reference sequence). The CDR3 totals 15 residues. CDR3 bases: TGTGCCAGCAGCGTAGGATGGGCTCTCACCGATGGCTACACCTTC. This gives the protein CASSVGWALTDGYTF.

This clone showed up just once. The rearrangement joins TRBV18 to TRBJ2-1; 10 bases are a match to TRBD2. CDR1 is KGHSH, CDR2 LQKENI, per germline. V shed 5 bases, J shed 7 bases, and the junction held 5 bases outside the gene matches. The CDR3 is 14 residues long. The CDR3 region is CASSEGLARNEQFF. CDR3 in DNA: TGTGCCAGCTCAGAGGGACTAGCGAGGAATGAGCAGTTCTTC.

The genes are TRBV27 and TRBJ2-7; a possible D gene is TRBD1 (6 bases). The CDR3 contains 16 residues. In germline, CDR1 is MNHEY, CDR2 SMNVEV (reference sequence). Trimming shortened V by 4 bases and J by 6 bases, and 22 bases separated the two germline ends. As DNA, the CDR3 is TGTGCCAGCAGTTCAGTCGAAACACTACAGGGTTTCGAGCAGTACTTC. Amino acids: CASSSVETLQGFEQYF.